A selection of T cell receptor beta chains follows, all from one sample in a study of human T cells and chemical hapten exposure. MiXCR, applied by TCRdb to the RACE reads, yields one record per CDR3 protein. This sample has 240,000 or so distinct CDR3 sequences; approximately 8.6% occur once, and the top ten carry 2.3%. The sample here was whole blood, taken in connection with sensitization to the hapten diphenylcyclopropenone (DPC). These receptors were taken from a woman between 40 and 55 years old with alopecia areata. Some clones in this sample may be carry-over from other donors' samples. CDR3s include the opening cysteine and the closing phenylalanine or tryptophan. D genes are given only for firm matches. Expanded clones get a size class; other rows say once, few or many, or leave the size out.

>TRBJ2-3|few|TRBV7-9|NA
TGTGCCAGCAGCACCGGTCGGGCCGACACAGATACGCAGTATTTT
CASSTGRADTDTQYF
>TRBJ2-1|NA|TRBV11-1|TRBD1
TGTGCCAGCAGCTTAAGGGCCGGGACAGGGTACAATGAGCAGTTCTTC
CASSLRAGTGYNEQFF
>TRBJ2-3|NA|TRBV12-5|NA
TGTGCTAGTGCCCCGGGAGTGACTAGCACAGATACGCAGTATTTT
CASAPGVTSTDTQYF
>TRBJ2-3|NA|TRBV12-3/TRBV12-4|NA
TGTGCCAGCAGTTTTGGAGCCACAGATACGCAGTATTTT
CASSFGATDTQYF
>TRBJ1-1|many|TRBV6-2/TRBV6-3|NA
TGTGCCAGCAGTTTTACAGCGAACACTGAAGCTTTCTTT
CASSFTANTEAFF
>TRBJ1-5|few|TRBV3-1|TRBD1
TGTGCCAGCAGCCAAGATTTGGGCAGGGGGGTTCAGCCCCAGCATTTT
CASSQDLGRGVQPQHF
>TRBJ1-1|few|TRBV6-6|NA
TGTGCCAGCAGTTACGAGGCCACTGAAGCTTTCTTT
CASSYEATEAFF
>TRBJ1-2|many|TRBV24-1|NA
TGTGCCACCAGTGATTCACGACTGGATGGCTACACCTTC
CATSDSRLDGYTF
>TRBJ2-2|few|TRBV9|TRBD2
TGTGCCAGCAGCGTAACTGGGACTAGCGGGGCGGAAGCCGGGGAGCTGTTTTTT
CASSVTGTSGAEAGELFF
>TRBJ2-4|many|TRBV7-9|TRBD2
TGTGCCAGCAGCCCGCGGGGGAGTGGAGACATTCAGTACTTC
CASSPRGSGDIQYF
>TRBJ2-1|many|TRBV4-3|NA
TGCGCCAGCAGCCAAGATCCCAGGGGGAGGAACAATGAGCAGTTCTTC
CASSQDPRGRNNEQFF